This passage covers 16 T cell receptor beta chains from one sample sequenced in a study of T cell repertoires in cytomegalovirus infection (dated by TCRdb to about 2019). No cognate antigen is known for these TCRs. TCRdb names Illumina HiSeq 1500 as the instrument used. TCRdb applied fastp at Q25 and MiXCR to the public reads, then kept only in-frame beta chains. Each CDR3 protein gets just one entry, which takes the most common genes and DNA from the rows behind it. The sample data list hundreds of thousands of distinct CDR3 sequences, and 30% to 40% of these were observed just once. Roughly 18% of the sample comes from the top ten. In the paper's terms, the treatment or condition label means: in vitro stimulation with specific CMV peptide epitopes to enrich CMV-specific T cells. The sequenced sample was cultured PBMCs, obtained from culture after CMV antigen stimulation. The receptors here all came from a human donor in good health (CMV status not recorded). Some clones in this sample may be carry-over from other donors' samples.

CDR3 in amino acids: CASRQTGGASNQPQHF. The CDR3 bases are TGTGCCAGCAGGCAGACAGGGGGCGCGAGCAATCAGCCCCAGCATTTT. The J gene is TRBJ1-5, the V gene TRBV27; 10 positions agree with TRBD1. With V trimmed by 6 bases and J by 1 base, 6 bases remained unmatched. This CDR3 comprises 16 residues. Germline loops: CDR1 MNHEY, CDR2 SMNVEV (reference sequence).

The rearrangement links TRBV7-9 to TRBJ2-7, with TRBD2 as a possible D gene (5 bases). The CDR3 contains 15 residues. V dropped 3 bases and J dropped 2 bases, with 14 bases sitting between them. Germline V CDR1 and CDR2: SEHNR, FQNEAQ (reference sequence). CDR3 loop: CASSFRETATYEQYF. The CDR3 DNA sequence: TGTGCCAGCAGCTTCCGGGAAACTGCAACCTACGAGCAGTACTTC. Looking up the rest from reference TRBV7-9 and TRBJ2-7 gives the full variable domain: DTGVSQNPRHKITKRGQNVTFRCDPISEHNRLYWYRQTLGQGPEFLTYFQNEAQLEKSRLLSDRFSAERPKGSFSTLEIQRTEQGDSAMYLCASSFRETATYEQYFGPGTRLTVT.

This clonotype was detected only a few times. This rearrangement joins TRBV12-3 or TRBV12-4 to TRBJ2-3; perhaps D is TRBD1 or TRBD2 (5 bases each). This CDR3 is built from 18 residues. Trimming removed 6 bases at V and 2 bases at J, with 24 bases between. The CDR3 region has the DNA TGTGCCAGCAGGTCGCAACTGGGACGACGGGGAGACACAGATACGCAGTATTTT. Residues: CASRSQLGRRGDTDTQYF.

This sequence joins TRBV4-1 and TRBJ2-1; 11 bases are shared with TRBD2. V shed 4 bases, J shed 9 bases, and the junction held 14 bases outside the gene matches. The CDR3 runs 17 residues. From germline, CDR1 is MGHRA and CDR2 YSYEKL. CDR3 residues: CASSPFPGTSGLREQFF. The CDR3 DNA is TGCGCCAGCAGCCCTTTCCCCGGGACTAGCGGCCTGCGTGAGCAGTTCTTC.

This clonotype showed up just a few times. The chain carries TRBV27 and TRBJ1-4; no definite D call. The CDR3 sequence is 15 residues long. CDR1 and CDR2 (germline): MNHEY, SMNVEV (reference sequence). Trimming removed 4 bases at V and 2 bases at J, with 11 bases between. CDR3 protein: CASSSGRATNEKLFF. The CDR3 DNA reads as TGTGCCAGCAGTTCAGGACGGGCTACTAATGAAAAACTGTTTTTT.

V and J are TRBV27 and TRBJ2-1; TRBD1 might be the D (6 bases). V was trimmed by 2 bases and J by 0 bases, leaving 20 bases between them. Per germline, CDR1 MNHEY and CDR2 SMNVEV (reference sequence). The CDR3 consists of 19 residues. CDR3 nucleotide sequence: TGTGCCAGCAGTTTACAGACAGGCGCTGCCAATCCCTCCTACAATGAGCAGTTCTTC. This translates into CASSLQTGAANPSYNEQFF.

This clonotype was seen more than once but under ten times. V is TRBV12-3 or TRBV12-4 and J is TRBJ1-2, with 9 bases fitting TRBD1. The CDR3 contains 15 residues. The junction had 6 bases not matched to a gene; V was cut back by 3 bases and J by 4 bases. CDR3 amino acids: CASSLGQGSGYGYTF. The CDR3 DNA reads as TGTGCCAGCAGTTTGGGACAGGGAAGTGGCTATGGCTACACCTTC.

This clonotype has more than one count but fewer than ten. The chain has TRBV6-2 or TRBV6-3 and TRBJ2-7; D is undetermined. Between the trimmed V and J ends, which lost 7 bases and 3 bases, there was a span of 7 bases. This CDR3 spans 11 amino acids. Looked up from germline, CDR1 is MNHEY and CDR2 is SVGEGT. The CDR3 loop reads CASKALYEQYF. CDR3 in DNA: TGTGCCAGCAAGGCCCTCTACGAGCAGTACTTC.

This clonotype appeared a few times. The genes are TRBV28 and TRBJ1-4; possibly TRBD1 for D (5 bases). Germline CDR1 MDHEN, CDR2 SYDVKM. The V end was cut by 4 bases, the J end by 4 bases, with 16 bases between. The length of the CDR3 is 16 residues. The CDR3 here is CASSSSWGGINEKLFF. CDR3 coding DNA: TGTGCCAGCAGTTCAAGCTGGGGGGGGATTAATGAAAAACTGTTTTTT.

The rearrangement links TRBV14 to TRBJ2-1; 8 bases line up with TRBD2. Germline V lookup: CDR1 SGHDN, CDR2 FVKESK. Trimming removed 4 bases from V and 0 bases from J; junction bases left unmatched: 14. This CDR3 has 19 residues. As DNA, the CDR3 is TGTGCCAGCAGCCTCACGGGGGGGGGCAACCCGTACTCCTACAATGAGCAGTTCTTC. Translating it yields CASSLTGGGNPYSYNEQFF.

This chain links TRBV6-6 with TRBJ2-3; D is undetermined. The CDR3 loop spans 14 amino acids. CDR1 MNHNY and CDR2 SVGAGI come from the germline V gene (reference sequence). V dropped 5 bases and J dropped 1 base, with 10 bases sitting between them. Here the CDR3 DNA reads TGTGCCAGCAGTCACCACCAACGCACAGATACGCAGTATTTT. Translating gives CASSHHQRTDTQYF.

The chain is built from TRBV5-1 and TRBJ1-6, with D tentatively TRBD1 (5 bases). Germline CDR1 and CDR2: SGHRS and YFSETQ. Trimming left V 1 base short and J 0 bases short, with 14 bases between. The CDR3 totals 18 residues. CDR3 nucleotide sequence: TGCGCCAGCAGCTTGAACTCAAGGGGAAGCTCCTATAATTCACCCCTCCACTTT. Translation gives CASSLNSRGSSYNSPLHF. Supplemented by reference TRBV5-1 and TRBJ1-6, the full variable domain reads KAGVTQTPRYLIKTRGQQVTLSCSPISGHRSVSWYQQTPGQGLQFLFEYFSETQRNKGNFPGRFSGRQFSNSRSEMNVSTLELGDSALYLCASSLNSRGSSYNSPLHFGNGTRLTVT.

The chain uses TRBV4-1 and TRBJ2-2; D unresolved. Trimming shortened V by 5 bases and J by 7 bases, and 17 bases separated the two germline ends. The CDR3 is 15 amino acids. CDR1 and CDR2 (germline): MGHRA, YSYEKL. The CDR3 loop is CASSSPEKRVGELFF. The CDR3 DNA reads TGCGCCAGCAGCTCCCCAGAAAAGAGAGTCGGGGAGCTGTTTTTT.

This clonotype has only a few counts. The J gene is TRBJ2-3, the V gene TRBV7-2; D call uncertain. Germline V CDR1 and CDR2: SGHTA, FQGNSA. This CDR3 is 13 amino acids long. V shed 2 bases and J shed 4 bases, with 7 bases lying between them. The CDR3 nucleotides are TGTGCCAGCAGCTTAACCCTAGCAGATACGCAGTATTTT. It specifies CASSLTLADTQYF.

This clonotype showed up just once. The genes are TRBV2 and TRBJ1-1; possibly TRBD1 for D (6 bases). Germline V gene sequence: CDR1 SNHLY, CDR2 FYNNEI. CDR3 length equals 15 residues. The V end lost 2 bases, the J end lost 2 bases, and 12 bases lay between the germline ends. The CDR3 loop is CASSEMDSSNTEAFF. CDR3 nucleotides: TGTGCCAGCAGTGAAATGGACAGTTCAAACACTGAAGCTTTCTTT.

This clonotype was counted a few times. J is TRBJ2-7 and V is TRBV7-8, with 9 nucleotides matching TRBD2. The CDR3 is 15 amino acids. CDR1 SGHVS and CDR2 FQNEAQ come from the germline V gene. The V segment lost 3 bases and the J segment 4 bases; nucleotides outside the gene matches: 7. Here the CDR3 reads CASSFLIAGDYEQYF. CDR3 sequence (DNA): TGTGCCAGCAGCTTTCTAATAGCGGGGGATTACGAGCAGTACTTC.